This T cell receptor (beta chain) was identified in a study of blood T cell repertoires in COVID-19. Here immunoSEQ multiplex PCR was the method, and the copy in TCRdb shows in-frame clones only, minus some. The sample holds a few hundred thousand clones, around 85% seen once. The CDR3 sequence is 14 residues long. Germline-derived CDR1 and CDR2 are SGHTA and FQGTGA. V gave up 2 bases and J gave up 5 bases, with 7 bases separating them. The sequenced material came from peripheral blood. V is TRBV7-3 and J is TRBJ1-6; D may be TRBD1 (5 bases). This clonotype originated in a woman in her late teens or twenties with acute or convalescent COVID-19. The DNA for the CDR3 is TGTGCCAGCAGCTTAGGGACTGATAATTCACCCCTCCACTTT. Its translation: CASSLGTDNSPLHF.